The entry that follows covers one T cell receptor beta chain sequence. The ends were cut back, 0 bases at V and 4 bases at J, with 10 bases in the middle. The CDR3 runs to 15 residues. CDR1 and CDR2 (germline): LGHDT, YNNKEL (reference sequence). The entry originates in a study of identical twins' blood T cells. TCRdb ran MiXCR on the 5' RACE reads and lists one entry per CDR3 protein. The sample has fewer than 450,000 distinct CDR3 sequences; roughly 30% are singletons. Sequencing was carried out using PBMCs. The TCR sequence derives from a woman between 18 and 50 years old in good health. This chain uses TRBV3-1 with TRBJ1-5; no clear D gene. The CDR3 sequence is CASSQDRRVNQPQHF. CDR3 sequence (DNA): TGTGCCAGCAGCCAAGATAGGCGGGTAAATCAGCCCCAGCATTTT.